One and the same sample provided the 18 T cell receptor beta chains below, sequenced in a study of shared clonotypes between healthy human individuals. This table comes from immunoSEQ multiplex PCR, and its TCRdb copy is limited to in-frame clones, with some not included. This sample has 650,000 to 800,000 clones, with just under 75% found just once. The sample comprised memory CD4+ T cells sorted from blood. Subset specified: CD45RA-negative fraction. These receptors came from a woman aged 25 to 39 in good health.

This clone was recorded only once. The chain links TRBV5-1 to TRBJ1-3; 7 bases match TRBD1. Germline values: CDR1 SGHRS, CDR2 YFSETQ. The CDR3 has 18 residues. J was trimmed by 1 base and V by 2 bases; bases with no gene match: 12. The DNA for the CDR3 is TGCGCCAGCAGCTTCATTCCCGGGACAGCCTTATCTGGAAACACCATATATTTT. Amino acids: CASSFIPGTALSGNTIYF.

This rearrangement joins TRBV2 to TRBJ1-4; TRBD1 agrees at 8 bases. The germline CDR1 and CDR2 sequences are SNHLY and FYNNEI. The CDR3 contains 14 residues. Unmatched junction bases numbered 8, after V lost 5 bases and J lost 9 bases. The CDR3 here is CASSPLTGVQKLFF. CDR3 nucleotides: TGTGCCAGCAGTCCCCTGACAGGGGTGCAAAAACTGTTTTTT.

The chain links TRBV28 to TRBJ1-2; D might be TRBD1 (5 bases). V was shortened by 6 bases and J by 4 bases, with 15 bases between the two germline ends. The CDR3 consists of 14 residues. The germline V gene encodes CDR1 MDHEN and CDR2 SYDVKM. CDR3 in DNA: TGTGCCAGCAGCCAACCGGGACCTGGCTATGGCTACACCTTC. Protein sequence: CASSQPGPGYGYTF.

Details on this clone: Within the sample, other DNA sequences also encode this same CDR3. The rearrangement links TRBV28 to TRBJ1-3; unclear D gene. The V end was cut by 3 bases, the J end by 4 bases, with 4 bases between. The germline V gene encodes CDR1 MDHEN and CDR2 SYDVKM. This CDR3 has 12 amino acids. The CDR3 DNA follows: TGTGCCAGCAGTTTCCAAGGAAACACCATATATTTT. Translating it yields CASSFQGNTIYF.

The chain carries TRBV5-6 and TRBJ1-5; D is perhaps TRBD1 (5 bases). CDR1 is SGHDT, CDR2 YYEEEE, per germline. V was cut by 2 bases and J by 7 bases, with 10 bases left in between. The CDR3 has 13 amino acids. Here the CDR3 reads CASSFQGLQPQHF. CDR3 DNA: TGTGCCAGCAGCTTCCAGGGACTCCAGCCCCAGCATTTT.

This clone was recorded a few times. The V and J genes are TRBV10-1 and TRBJ2-3; perhaps D is TRBD1 or TRBD2 (5 bases each). The V gene lost 0 bases and the J gene lost 4 bases, with 5 bases spanning the gap. CDR1 and CDR2 from the germline V gene are WNHNN and SYGVQD (reference sequence). The CDR3 has 13 amino acids. The CDR3 region has the DNA TGCGCCAGCAGTGAGTCGGGGGCAGATACGCAGTATTTT. This encodes CASSESGADTQYF.

A remark on this clone: Other nucleotide sequences from this sample produce the same CDR3. V is TRBV5-1 and J is TRBJ1-1; a possible D gene is TRBD1 (5 bases). The germline V gene has CDR1 SGHRS and CDR2 YFSETQ. The CDR3 contains 14 residues. The ends were cut back, 0 bases at V and 2 bases at J, with 8 bases in the middle. DNA of the CDR3: TGCGCCAGCAGCTTGGACAGGCCAAACACTGAAGCTTTCTTT. It specifies CASSLDRPNTEAFF.

V usage is TRBV19 and J usage is TRBJ2-5, with 7 bases aligning to TRBD2. The CDR3 has 13 residues. V lost 7 bases to trimming and J lost 4 bases; unmatched junction nucleotides: 6. Looked up from germline, CDR1 is LNHDA and CDR2 is SQIVND (reference sequence). The CDR3 DNA follows: TGTGCCAGTACCCAGGGAGGGAGAGAGACCCAGTACTTC. Protein product: CASTQGGRETQYF. The full variable domain, with the rest looked up from reference TRBV19 and TRBJ2-5, is DGGITQSPKYLFRKEGQNVTLSCEQNLNHDAMYWYRQDPGQGLRLIYYSQIVNDFQKGDIAEGYSVSREKKESFPLTVTSAQKNPTAFYLCASTQGGRETQYFGPGTRLLVL.

This clone was counted at least ten times. V is TRBV29-1 and J is TRBJ2-3; unclear D gene. Trimming removed 4 bases at V and 3 bases at J, with 5 bases between. Germline lookup yields CDR1 SQVTM and CDR2 ANQGSEA. This CDR3 is built from 11 residues. The CDR3 loop reads CSVATTDTQYF. In DNA form, the CDR3 reads TGCAGCGTTGCAACTACAGATACGCAGTATTTT.

V and J are TRBV5-6 and TRBJ2-7, with 8 nucleotides matching TRBD1. The CDR3 length is 15 residues. Germline CDR1 SGHDT, CDR2 YYEEEE. J gave up 3 bases and V 2 bases, and 7 bases lay outside the gene matches. The CDR3: CASSLSQGARYEQYF. The DNA for the CDR3 is TGTGCCAGCAGCTTAAGTCAGGGGGCGCGCTACGAGCAGTACTTC.

The chain uses TRBV7-9 and TRBJ2-5, with D uncertain. Trimming left V 5 bases short and J 2 bases short, with 18 bases between. Germline CDR1 is SEHNR and CDR2 is FQNEAQ (reference sequence). The CDR3 consists of 16 residues. The CDR3 loop is CASSRASLAKQETQYF. The CDR3 DNA sequence: TGTGCCAGCAGCAGGGCCTCACTCGCAAAACAAGAGACCCAGTACTTC.

The chain recombines TRBV13 with TRBJ1-4; 10 bases map to TRBD1. V gave up 1 base and J gave up 8 bases; unmatched junction bases: 7. The CDR3 is 16 amino acids. The germline V gene encodes CDR1 PRHDT and CDR2 FYEKMQ (reference sequence). CDR3 sequence: CASSLERTGGREKLFF. The CDR3 DNA follows: TGTGCCAGCAGCTTAGAGAGGACAGGGGGTAGAGAAAAACTGTTTTTT.

The V gene is TRBV5-4, the J gene TRBJ2-5, with 8 bases lining up with TRBD1. Trimming took 3 bases from V and 4 from J; bases not matched to a gene: 8. The CDR3 is 15 residues long. The V gene's germline CDR1 is SGHNT and CDR2 YYREEE (reference sequence). In nucleotides, the CDR3 is TGTGCCAGCAGCTATCGGAACGACAGGGGAGAGACCCAGTACTTC. This codes for CASSYRNDRGETQYF. Full variable domain (missing parts from reference TRBV5-4 and TRBJ2-5): ETGVTQSPTHLIKTRGQQVTLRCSSQSGHNTVSWYQQALGQGPQFIFQYYREEENGRGNFPPRFSGLQFPNYSSELNVNALELDDSALYLCASSYRNDRGETQYFGPGTRLLVL.

The CDR3 nucleotides are TGTGCCAGCAGCCAAGAGTGGGCTTACGAGCAGTACTTC. As protein: CASSQEWAYEQYF. The chain carries TRBV4-2 and TRBJ2-7, with D unclear. Looked up from germline, CDR1 is LGHNA and CDR2 is YNFKEQ. The V end lost 0 bases, the J end lost 4 bases, and 7 bases lay between the germline ends. This CDR3 is 13 amino acids long.

Comment on this clone: Other DNA sequences in this specimen translate into the identical CDR3. This chain links TRBV7-2 with TRBJ2-5, with D perhaps TRBD2 (6 bases). The CDR3 covers 13 residues. Germline CDR1 and CDR2: SGHTA and FQGNSA. With 5 bases removed from V and 3 bases from J, the gap between germline ends came to 10 bases. The chain's CDR3 is CASSLVAEETQYF. The CDR3 DNA follows: TGTGCCAGCAGCCTCGTAGCGGAAGAGACCCAGTACTTC.

The V gene is TRBV7-7, the J gene TRBJ2-5; 8 bases are a match to TRBD2. The V segment lost 7 bases and the J segment 5 bases; nucleotides outside the gene matches: 12. This CDR3 region has 15 residues. Germline V lookup: CDR1 SSHAT, CDR2 FNYEAQ (reference sequence). This CDR3 reads CASTASGGRGETQYF. The CDR3 coding sequence is TGTGCCAGCACCGCAAGCGGGGGCCGAGGTGAGACCCAGTACTTC.

This clone appeared a single time. The chain has TRBV29-1 and TRBJ1-2; the D is unclear. The V gene's germline CDR1 is SQVTM and CDR2 ANQGSEA. The CDR3 runs to 11 residues. V was pared by 3 bases and J by 6 bases, with 8 bases between. CDR3 loop: CSVDGSNGYTF. In DNA, the CDR3 is TGCAGCGTTGACGGCTCAAATGGCTACACCTTC.

The chain uses TRBV6-6 and TRBJ2-7; TRBD2 aligns across 9 bases. Losses at the gene ends were 6 bases for V and 2 bases for J; bases not matched to a gene: 8. The V gene's germline CDR1 is MNHNY and CDR2 SVGAGI (reference sequence). This CDR3 is 15 amino acids long. The CDR3 nucleotides are TGTGCCAGCAGCCCTCCTAGCGGGGAACCCTACGAGCAGTACTTC. Protein: CASSPPSGEPYEQYF.